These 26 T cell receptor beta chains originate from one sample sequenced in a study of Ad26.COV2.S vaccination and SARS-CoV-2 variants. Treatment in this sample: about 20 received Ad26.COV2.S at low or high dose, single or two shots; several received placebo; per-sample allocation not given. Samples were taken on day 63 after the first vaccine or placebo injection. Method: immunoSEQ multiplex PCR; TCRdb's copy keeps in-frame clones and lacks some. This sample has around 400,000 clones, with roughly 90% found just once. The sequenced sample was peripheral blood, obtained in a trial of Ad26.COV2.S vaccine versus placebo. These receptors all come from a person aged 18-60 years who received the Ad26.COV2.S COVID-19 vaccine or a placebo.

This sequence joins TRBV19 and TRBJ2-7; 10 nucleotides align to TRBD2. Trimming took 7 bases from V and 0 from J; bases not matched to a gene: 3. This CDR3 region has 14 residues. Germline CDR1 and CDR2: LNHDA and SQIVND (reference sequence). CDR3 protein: CASKASGSSYEQYF. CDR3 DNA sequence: TGTGCCAGTAAAGCTAGCGGGAGCTCCTACGAGCAGTACTTC.

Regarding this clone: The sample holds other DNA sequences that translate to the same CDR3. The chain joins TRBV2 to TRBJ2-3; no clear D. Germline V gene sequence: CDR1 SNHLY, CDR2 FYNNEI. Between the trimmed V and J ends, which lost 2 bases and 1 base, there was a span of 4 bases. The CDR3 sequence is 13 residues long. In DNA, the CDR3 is TGTGCCAGCAGTGAACAGGGCACAGATACGCAGTATTTT. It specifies CASSEQGTDTQYF.

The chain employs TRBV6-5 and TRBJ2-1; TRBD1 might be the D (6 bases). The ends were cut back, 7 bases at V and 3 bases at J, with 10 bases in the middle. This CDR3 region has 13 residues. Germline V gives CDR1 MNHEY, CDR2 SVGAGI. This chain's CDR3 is CASNPGDYNEQFF. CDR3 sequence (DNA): TGTGCCAGCAATCCAGGGGACTACAATGAGCAGTTCTTC.

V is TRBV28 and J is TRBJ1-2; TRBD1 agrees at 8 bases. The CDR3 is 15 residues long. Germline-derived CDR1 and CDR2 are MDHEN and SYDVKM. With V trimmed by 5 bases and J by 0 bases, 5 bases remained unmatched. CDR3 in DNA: TGTGCCAGCAGTCGGGCGGACAGGGCTAACTATGGCTACACCTTC. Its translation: CASSRADRANYGYTF.

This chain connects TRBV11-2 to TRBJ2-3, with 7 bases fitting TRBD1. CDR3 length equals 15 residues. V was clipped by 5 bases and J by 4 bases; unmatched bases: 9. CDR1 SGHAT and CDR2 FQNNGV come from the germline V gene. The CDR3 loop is CASSLQGTWPDTQYF. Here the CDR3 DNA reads TGTGCCAGCAGCCTACAGGGGACGTGGCCAGATACGCAGTATTTT.

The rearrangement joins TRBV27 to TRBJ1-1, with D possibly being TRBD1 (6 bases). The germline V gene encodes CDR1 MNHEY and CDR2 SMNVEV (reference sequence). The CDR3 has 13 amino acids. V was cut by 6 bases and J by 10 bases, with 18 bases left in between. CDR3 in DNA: TGTGCCAGCAGGGGCGGGGGGGGGCGCGCAGCTTTCTTT. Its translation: CASRGGGGRAAFF.

CDR3 sequence: CAIRGQNTEAFF. CDR3 nucleotide sequence: TGTGCCATCAGGGGACAGAACACTGAAGCTTTCTTT. The genes are TRBV10-3 and TRBJ1-1, with TRBD1 as a possible D gene (6 bases). V dropped 6 bases and J dropped 1 base, with 6 bases sitting between them. The germline V gene encodes CDR1 ENHRY and CDR2 SYGVKD. The CDR3 spans 12 residues.

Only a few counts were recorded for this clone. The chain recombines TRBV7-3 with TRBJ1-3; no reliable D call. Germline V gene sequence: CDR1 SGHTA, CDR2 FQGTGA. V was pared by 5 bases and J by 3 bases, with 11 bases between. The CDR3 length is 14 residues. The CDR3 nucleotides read TGTGCCAGCAGCATAAACGCGCTTGGAAACACCATATATTTT. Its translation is CASSINALGNTIYF.

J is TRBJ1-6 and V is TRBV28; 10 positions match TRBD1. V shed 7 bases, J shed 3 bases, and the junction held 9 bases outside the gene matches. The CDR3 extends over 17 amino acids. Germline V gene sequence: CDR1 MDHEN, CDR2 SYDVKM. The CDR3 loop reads CASTMRQGAGYNSPLHF. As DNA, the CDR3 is TGTGCCAGCACCATGAGACAGGGGGCTGGCTATAATTCACCCCTCCACTTT.

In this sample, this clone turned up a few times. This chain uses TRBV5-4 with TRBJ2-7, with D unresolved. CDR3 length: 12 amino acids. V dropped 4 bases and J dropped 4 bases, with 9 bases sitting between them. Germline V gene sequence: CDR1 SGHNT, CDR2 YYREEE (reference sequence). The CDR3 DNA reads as TGTGCCAGCAGCCCCGACCGGTACGAGCAGTACTTC. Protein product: CASSPDRYEQYF.

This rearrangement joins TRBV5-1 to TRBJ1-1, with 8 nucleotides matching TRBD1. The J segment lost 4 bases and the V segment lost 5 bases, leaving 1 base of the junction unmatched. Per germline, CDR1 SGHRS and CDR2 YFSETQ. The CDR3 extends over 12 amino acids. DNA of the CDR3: TGCGCCAGCAGTACAGGGGGCACTGAAGCTTTCTTT. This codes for CASSTGGTEAFF.

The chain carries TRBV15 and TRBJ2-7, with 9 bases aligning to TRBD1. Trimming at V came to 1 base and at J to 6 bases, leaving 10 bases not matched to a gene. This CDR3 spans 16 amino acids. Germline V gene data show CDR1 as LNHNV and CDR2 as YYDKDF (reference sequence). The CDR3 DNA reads TGTGCCACCAGCAGAGGTTACGACAGGGGGGTTTTCGAGCAGTACTTC. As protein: CATSRGYDRGVFEQYF.

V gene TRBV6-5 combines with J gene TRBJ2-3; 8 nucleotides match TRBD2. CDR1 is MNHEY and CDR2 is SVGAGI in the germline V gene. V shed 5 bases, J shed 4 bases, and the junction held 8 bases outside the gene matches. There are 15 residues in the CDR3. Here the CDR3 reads CASSPSGSGADTQYF. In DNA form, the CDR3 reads TGTGCCAGCAGTCCCAGCGGGAGTGGCGCAGATACGCAGTATTTT.

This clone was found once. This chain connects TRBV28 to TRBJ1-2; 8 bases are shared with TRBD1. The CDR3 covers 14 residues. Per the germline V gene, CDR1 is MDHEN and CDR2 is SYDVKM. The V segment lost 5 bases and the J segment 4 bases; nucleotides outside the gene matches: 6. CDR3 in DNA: TGTGCCAGCAGTGCCCACAGGGGGGTCTATGGCTACACCTTC. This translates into CASSAHRGVYGYTF.

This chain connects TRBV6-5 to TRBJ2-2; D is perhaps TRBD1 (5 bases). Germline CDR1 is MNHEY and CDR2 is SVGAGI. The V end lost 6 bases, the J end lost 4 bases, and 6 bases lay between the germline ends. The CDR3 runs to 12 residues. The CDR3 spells CASSRVTGELFF. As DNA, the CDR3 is TGTGCCAGCAGCAGGGTCACCGGGGAGCTGTTTTTT.

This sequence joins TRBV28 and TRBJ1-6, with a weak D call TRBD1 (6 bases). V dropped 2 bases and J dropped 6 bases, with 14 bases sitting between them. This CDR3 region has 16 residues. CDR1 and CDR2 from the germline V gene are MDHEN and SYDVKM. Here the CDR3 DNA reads TGTGCCAGCAGTTTAGGGGGGGCTCGTCTTAATTCACCCCTCCACTTT. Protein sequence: CASSLGGARLNSPLHF.

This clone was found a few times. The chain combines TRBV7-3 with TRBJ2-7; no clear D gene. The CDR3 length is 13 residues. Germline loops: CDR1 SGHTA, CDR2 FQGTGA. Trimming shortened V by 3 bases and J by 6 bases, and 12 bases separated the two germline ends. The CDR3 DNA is TGTGCCAGCAGCTTGGGTTCTGTGTCCGAGCAGTACTTC. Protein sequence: CASSLGSVSEQYF.

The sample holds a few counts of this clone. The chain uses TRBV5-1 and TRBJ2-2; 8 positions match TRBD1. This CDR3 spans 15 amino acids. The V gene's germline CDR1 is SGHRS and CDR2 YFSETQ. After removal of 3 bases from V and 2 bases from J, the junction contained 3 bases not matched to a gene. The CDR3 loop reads CASSSQGDNTGELFF. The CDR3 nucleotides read TGCGCCAGCAGCTCACAGGGGGATAACACCGGGGAGCTGTTTTTT.

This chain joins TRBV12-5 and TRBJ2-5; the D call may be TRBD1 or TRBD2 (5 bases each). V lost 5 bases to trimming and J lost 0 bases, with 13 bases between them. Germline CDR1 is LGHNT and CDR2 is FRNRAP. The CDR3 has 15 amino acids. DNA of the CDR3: TGTGCTAGTGGTCGACAGTCGGGGTACCAAGAGACCCAGTACTTC. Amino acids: CASGRQSGYQETQYF.

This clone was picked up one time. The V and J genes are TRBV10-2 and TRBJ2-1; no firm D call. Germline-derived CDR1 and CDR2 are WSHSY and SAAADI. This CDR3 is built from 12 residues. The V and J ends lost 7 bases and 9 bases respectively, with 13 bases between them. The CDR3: CASTRTESEQFF. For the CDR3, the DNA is TGCGCCAGCACCAGGACGGAATCTGAGCAGTTCTTC.

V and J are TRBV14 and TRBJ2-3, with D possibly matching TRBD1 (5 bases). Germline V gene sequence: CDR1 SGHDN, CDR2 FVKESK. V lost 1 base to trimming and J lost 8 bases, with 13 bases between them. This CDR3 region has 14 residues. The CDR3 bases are TGTGCCAGCAGCCAAGTCTCCCAGCAGGGTACGCAGTATTTT. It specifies CASSQVSQQGTQYF.

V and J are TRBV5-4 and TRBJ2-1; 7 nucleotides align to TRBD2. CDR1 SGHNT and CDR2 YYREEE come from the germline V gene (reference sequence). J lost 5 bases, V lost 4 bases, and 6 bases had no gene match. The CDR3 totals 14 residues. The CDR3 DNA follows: TGTGCCAGCAGCGTGACCGGGACTAACAATGAGCAGTTCTTC. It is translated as CASSVTGTNNEQFF.

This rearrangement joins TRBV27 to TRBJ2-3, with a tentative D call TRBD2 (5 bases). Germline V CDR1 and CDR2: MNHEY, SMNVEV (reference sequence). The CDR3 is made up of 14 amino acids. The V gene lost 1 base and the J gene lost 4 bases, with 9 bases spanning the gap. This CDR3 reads CASSLWERADTQYF. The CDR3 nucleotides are TGTGCCAGCAGTTTATGGGAGAGGGCAGATACGCAGTATTTT.

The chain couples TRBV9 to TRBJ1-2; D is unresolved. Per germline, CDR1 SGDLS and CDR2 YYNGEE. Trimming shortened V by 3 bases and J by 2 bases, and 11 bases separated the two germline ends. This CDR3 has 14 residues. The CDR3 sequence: CASSDSRGNYGYTF. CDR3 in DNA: TGTGCCAGCAGCGACTCCCGTGGGAACTATGGCTACACCTTC.

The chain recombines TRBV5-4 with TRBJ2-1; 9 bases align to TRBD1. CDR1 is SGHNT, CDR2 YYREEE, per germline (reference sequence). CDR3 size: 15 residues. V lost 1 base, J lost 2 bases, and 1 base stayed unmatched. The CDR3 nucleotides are TGTGCCAGCAGCTTGACAGGGGGCACCTACAATGAGCAGTTCTTC. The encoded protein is CASSLTGGTYNEQFF.

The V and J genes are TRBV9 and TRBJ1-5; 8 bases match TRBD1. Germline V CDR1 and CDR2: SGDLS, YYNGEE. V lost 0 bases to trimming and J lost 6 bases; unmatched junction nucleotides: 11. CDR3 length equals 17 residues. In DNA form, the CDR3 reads TGTGCCAGCAGCGTAGTAGTCCAGGGGGCGAGTCGTCAGCCCCAGCATTTT. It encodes CASSVVVQGASRQPQHF.